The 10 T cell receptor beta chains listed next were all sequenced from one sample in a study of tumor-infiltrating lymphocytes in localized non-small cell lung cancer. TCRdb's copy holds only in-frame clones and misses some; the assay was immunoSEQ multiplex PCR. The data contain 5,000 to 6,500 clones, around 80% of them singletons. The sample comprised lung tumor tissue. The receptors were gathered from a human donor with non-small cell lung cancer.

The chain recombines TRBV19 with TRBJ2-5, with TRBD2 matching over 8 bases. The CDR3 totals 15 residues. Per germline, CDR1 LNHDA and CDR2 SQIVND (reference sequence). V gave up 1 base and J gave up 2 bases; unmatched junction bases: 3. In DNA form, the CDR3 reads TGTGCCAGTAGTATAGGGCGGGGGGCGCAAGAGACCCAGTACTTC. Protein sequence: CASSIGRGAQETQYF. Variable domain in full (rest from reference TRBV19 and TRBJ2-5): DGGITQSPKYLFRKEGQNVTLSCEQNLNHDAMYWYRQDPGQGLRLIYYSQIVNDFQKGDIAEGYSVSREKKESFPLTVTSAQKNPTAFYLCASSIGRGAQETQYFGPGTRLLVL.

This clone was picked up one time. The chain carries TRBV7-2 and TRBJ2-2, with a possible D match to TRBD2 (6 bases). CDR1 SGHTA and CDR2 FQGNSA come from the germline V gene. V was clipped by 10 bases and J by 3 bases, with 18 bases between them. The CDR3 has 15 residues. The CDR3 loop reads CATILGEAYTGELFF. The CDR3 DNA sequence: TGTGCCACGATTCTGGGGGAGGCGTACACCGGGGAGCTGTTTTTT.

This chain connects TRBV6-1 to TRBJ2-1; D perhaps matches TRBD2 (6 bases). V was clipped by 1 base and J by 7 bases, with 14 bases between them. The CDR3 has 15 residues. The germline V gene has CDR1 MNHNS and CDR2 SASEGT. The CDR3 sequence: CASSEGPTGGNEQFF. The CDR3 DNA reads TGTGCCAGCAGTGAAGGCCCCACCGGGGGTAATGAGCAGTTCTTC.

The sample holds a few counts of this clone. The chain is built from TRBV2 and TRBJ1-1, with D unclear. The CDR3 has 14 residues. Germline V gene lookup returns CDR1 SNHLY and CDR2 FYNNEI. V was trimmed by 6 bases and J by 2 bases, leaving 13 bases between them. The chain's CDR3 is CASSPRTGNTEAFF. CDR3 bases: TGTGCCAGCAGCCCTCGGACGGGAAACACTGAAGCTTTCTTT.

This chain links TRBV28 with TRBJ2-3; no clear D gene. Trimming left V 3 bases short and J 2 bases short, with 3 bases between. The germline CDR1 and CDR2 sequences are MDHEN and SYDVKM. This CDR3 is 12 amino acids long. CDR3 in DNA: TGTGCCAGCAGTTTGCTCACAGATACGCAGTATTTT. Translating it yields CASSLLTDTQYF.

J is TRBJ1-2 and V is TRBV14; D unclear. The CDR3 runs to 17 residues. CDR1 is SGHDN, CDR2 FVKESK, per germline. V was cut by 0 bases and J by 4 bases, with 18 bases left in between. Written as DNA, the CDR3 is TGTGCCAGCAGCCAAGATTCTGGTCAGAGCAGACTCTATGGCTACACCTTC. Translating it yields CASSQDSGQSRLYGYTF.

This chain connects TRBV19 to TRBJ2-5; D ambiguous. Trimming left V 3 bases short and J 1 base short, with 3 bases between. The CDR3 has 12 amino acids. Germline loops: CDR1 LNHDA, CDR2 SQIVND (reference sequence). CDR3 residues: CASSIGQETQYF. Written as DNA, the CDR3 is TGTGCCAGTAGTATCGGCCAAGAGACCCAGTACTTC.

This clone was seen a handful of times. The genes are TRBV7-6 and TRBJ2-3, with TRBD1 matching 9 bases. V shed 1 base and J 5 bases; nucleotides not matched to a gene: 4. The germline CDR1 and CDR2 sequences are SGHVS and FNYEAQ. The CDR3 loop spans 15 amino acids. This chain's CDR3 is CASSLDVTGGDTQYF. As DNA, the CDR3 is TGTGCCAGCAGCTTAGATGTGACAGGGGGAGATACGCAGTATTTT.

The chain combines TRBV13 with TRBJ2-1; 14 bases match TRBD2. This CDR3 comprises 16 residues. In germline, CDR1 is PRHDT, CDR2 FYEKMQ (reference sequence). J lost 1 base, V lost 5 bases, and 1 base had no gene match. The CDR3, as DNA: TGTGCCAGCAGCCGACTAGCGGGGGGGTCCTACAATGAGCAGTTCTTC. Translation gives CASSRLAGGSYNEQFF.

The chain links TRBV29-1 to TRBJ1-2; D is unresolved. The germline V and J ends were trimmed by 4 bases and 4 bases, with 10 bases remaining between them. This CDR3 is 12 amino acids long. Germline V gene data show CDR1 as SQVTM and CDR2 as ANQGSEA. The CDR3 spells CSVVAGSYGYTF. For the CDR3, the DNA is TGCAGCGTTGTCGCAGGATCCTATGGCTACACCTTC.